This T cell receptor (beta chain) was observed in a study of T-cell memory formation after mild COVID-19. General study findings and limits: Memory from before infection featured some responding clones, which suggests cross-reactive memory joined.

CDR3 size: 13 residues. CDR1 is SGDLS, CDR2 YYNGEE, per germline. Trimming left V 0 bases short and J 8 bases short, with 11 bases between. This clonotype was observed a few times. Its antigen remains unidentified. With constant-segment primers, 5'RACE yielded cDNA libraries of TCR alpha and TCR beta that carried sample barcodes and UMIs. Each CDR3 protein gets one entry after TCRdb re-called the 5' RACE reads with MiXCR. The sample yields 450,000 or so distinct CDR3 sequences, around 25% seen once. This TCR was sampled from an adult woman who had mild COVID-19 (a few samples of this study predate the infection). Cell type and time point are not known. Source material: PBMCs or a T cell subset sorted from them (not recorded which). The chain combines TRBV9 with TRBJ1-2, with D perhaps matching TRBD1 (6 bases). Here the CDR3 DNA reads TGTGCCAGCAGCGTAGCTACAGGGAGCGGCTACACCTTC. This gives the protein CASSVATGSGYTF. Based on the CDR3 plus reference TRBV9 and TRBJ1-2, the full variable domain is DSGVTQTPKHLITATGQRVTLRCSPRSGDLSVYWYQQSLDQGLQFLIQYYNGEERAKGNILERFSAQQFPDLHSELNLSSLELGDSALYFCASSVATGSGYTFGSGTRLTVV.